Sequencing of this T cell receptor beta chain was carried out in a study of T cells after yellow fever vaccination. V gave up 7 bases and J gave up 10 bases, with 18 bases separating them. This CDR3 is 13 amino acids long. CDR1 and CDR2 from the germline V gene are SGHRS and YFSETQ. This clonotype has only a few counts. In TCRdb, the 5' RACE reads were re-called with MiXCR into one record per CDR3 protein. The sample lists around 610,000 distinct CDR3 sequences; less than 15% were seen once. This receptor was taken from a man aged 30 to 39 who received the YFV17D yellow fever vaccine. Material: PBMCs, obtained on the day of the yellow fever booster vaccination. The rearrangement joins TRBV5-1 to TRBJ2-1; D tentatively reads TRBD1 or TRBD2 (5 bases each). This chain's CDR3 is CASGVEGWGEQFF. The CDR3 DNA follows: TGCGCCAGCGGGGTTGAAGGCTGGGGGGAGCAGTTCTTC. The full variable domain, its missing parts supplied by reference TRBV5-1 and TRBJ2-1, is KAGVTQTPRYLIKTRGQQVTLSCSPISGHRSVSWYQQTPGQGLQFLFEYFSETQRNKGNFPGRFSGRQFSNSRSEMNVSTLELGDSALYLCASGVEGWGEQFFGPGTRLTVL.